This T cell receptor (beta chain) was captured in a study of identical twins. Broader study findings: Beta out-of-frame sequences showed weaker excess twin sharing. Models came in too low on out-of-frame TCR alpha sharing in monozygotic twins. Cord blood beta clonotypes that were abundant carried fewer insertions, and memory repertoires showed no such trend.

This CDR3 spans 15 amino acids. Trimming cost V 0 bases and J 6 bases; bases outside gene matches: 6. In the case of this clonotype: Its antigen is unidentified.

TCRdb independently ran MiXCR on the 5' RACE reads; one entry per CDR3 protein. The sample yields 1.5 million to 2 million distinct CDR3 sequences, more than 30% seen once. V gene TRBV12-3 or TRBV12-4 combines with J gene TRBJ2-7; 9 nucleotides agree with TRBD1. The TCR originated in a newborn girl in good health. Sequenced material: cord blood. The CDR3 DNA reads TGTGCCAGCAGTTTAGCGGGAGGACAGGGGTTCGAGCAGTACTTC. This gives the protein CASSLAGGQGFEQYF.